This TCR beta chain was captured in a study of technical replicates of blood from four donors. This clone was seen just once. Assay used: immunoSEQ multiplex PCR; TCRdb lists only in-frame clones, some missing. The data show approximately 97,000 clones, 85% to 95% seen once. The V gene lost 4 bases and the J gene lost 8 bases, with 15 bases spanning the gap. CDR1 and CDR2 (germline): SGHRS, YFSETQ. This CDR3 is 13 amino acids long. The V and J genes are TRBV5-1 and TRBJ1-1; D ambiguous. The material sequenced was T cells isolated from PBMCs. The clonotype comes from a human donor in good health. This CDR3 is CASSRKESAEAFF. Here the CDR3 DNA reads TGCGCCAGCAGCCGTAAAGAGAGCGCCGAAGCTTTCTTT. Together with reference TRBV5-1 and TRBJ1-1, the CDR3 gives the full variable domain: KAGVTQTPRYLIKTRGQQVTLSCSPISGHRSVSWYQQTPGQGLQFLFEYFSETQRNKGNFPGRFSGRQFSNSRSEMNVSTLELGDSALYLCASSRKESAEAFFGQGTRLTVV.